This entry lists 23 T cell receptor beta chains sequenced from one sample in a study of Tregs in tolerant kidney transplant recipients (dated by TCRdb to between 2019 and 2020). Library preparation employed the immunoSEQ multiplex PCR assay. TCRdb obtained this table from immuneACCESS and retained in-frame rearrangements with V and J assigned. These tables miss some clones; where compared with another copy, unresolved V genes account for less than half of the shortfall, and the remainder is unexplained. This sample comprises about 240,000 clones, 84% of them detected only once. Jointly, the top ten make up about 0.64% of the sample. The sequenced sample was CD4+ T cells from blood. The receptors originated from a human donor in good health.

Only one count was recorded for this clone. The chain uses TRBV5-5 and TRBJ1-1, with 7 bases lining up with TRBD1. Germline assignment: CDR1 SGHKS and CDR2 YYEKEE (reference sequence). This CDR3 has 13 residues. Trimming removed 4 bases from V and 7 bases from J; junction bases left unmatched: 7. The DNA for the CDR3 is TGTGCCAGCAGCCCCCGGGACAGTCGTGAAGCTTTCTTT. Its translation: CASSPRDSREAFF. The full variable domain, rest sourced from reference TRBV5-5 and TRBJ1-1, is DAGVTQSPTHLIKTRGQQVTLRCSPISGHKSVSWYQQVLGQGPQFIFQYYEKEERGRGNFPDRFSARQFPNYSSELNVNALLLGDSALYLCASSPRDSREAFFGQGTRLTVV.

The chain employs TRBV7-2 and TRBJ1-5, with D unresolved. Germline V lookup: CDR1 SGHTA, CDR2 FQGNSA. This CDR3 is built from 18 residues. Trimming cost V 5 bases and J 5 bases, with 25 bases left between them. The CDR3 here is CASSPRGRGSFLDQPQHF. CDR3 nucleotide sequence: TGTGCCAGCAGCCCCCGAGGGCGCGGTTCCTTTTTAGATCAGCCCCAGCATTTT. Filled out from reference TRBV7-2 and TRBJ1-5, the complete variable domain reads GAGVSQSPSNKVTEKGKDVELRCDPISGHTALYWYRQSLGQGLEFLIYFQGNSAPDKSGLPSDRFSAERTGGSVSTLTIQRTQQEDSAVYLCASSPRGRGSFLDQPQHFGDGTRLSIL.

In this sample, this clone turned up a few times. The J gene is TRBJ2-4, the V gene TRBV15; tentatively, D is TRBD1 (5 bases). Trimming pared 1 base from V and 5 bases from J, leaving 15 bases between. CDR1 and CDR2 (germline): LNHNV, YYDKDF (reference sequence). The CDR3 spans 16 residues. DNA for the CDR3: TGTGCCACCAGCAGAGGAGGACCATGGGGCGAAAACATTCAGTACTTC. Translating it yields CATSRGGPWGENIQYF. Based on the CDR3 plus reference TRBV15 and TRBJ2-4, the full variable domain is DAMVIQNPRYQVTQFGKPVTLSCSQTLNHNVMYWYQQKSSQAPKLLFHYYDKDFNNEADTPDNFQSRRPNTSFCFLDIRSPGLGDTAMYLCATSRGGPWGENIQYFGAGTRLSVL.

The chain combines TRBV13 with TRBJ1-5, with TRBD1 matching 7 bases. Germline CDR1 PRHDT, CDR2 FYEKMQ (reference sequence). This CDR3 spans 16 amino acids. The trim removed 5 bases at V and 1 base at J, leaving 8 bases unmatched. The CDR3 coding sequence is TGTGCCAGCAGCCAAACCAGGGGGGGAAGCAATCAGCCCCAGCATTTT. Protein product: CASSQTRGGSNQPQHF.

This clone appeared a single time. The chain combines TRBV4-1 with TRBJ2-3; 9 bases align to TRBD2. V lost 1 base and J lost 4; bases outside the gene matches: 6. The CDR3 contains 16 residues. Germline loops: CDR1 MGHRA, CDR2 YSYEKL. The CDR3 reads CASSQGAGGPPDTQYF. Here the CDR3 DNA reads TGCGCCAGCAGCCAAGGGGCGGGGGGGCCTCCAGATACGCAGTATTTT.

In nucleotides, the CDR3 is TGCGCCAGCAGCGCAACGACAGGACTCTCTGGAAACACCATATATTTT. Protein sequence: CASSATTGLSGNTIYF. This chain uses TRBV5-1 with TRBJ1-3; weak D call: TRBD1 (6 bases). CDR3 length: 16 amino acids. CDR1 is SGHRS, CDR2 YFSETQ, per germline. V dropped 4 bases and J dropped 0 bases, with 14 bases sitting between them.

The chain carries TRBV7-9 and TRBJ2-3, with no clear D. This CDR3 has 16 amino acids. Germline values: CDR1 SEHNR, CDR2 FQNEAQ (reference sequence). With 1 base removed from V and 0 bases from J, the gap between germline ends came to 11 bases. CDR3 coding DNA: TGTGCCAGCAGCTTAGGGGCCCGGACCAGCACAGATACGCAGTATTTT. Translated: CASSLGARTSTDTQYF.

This clone has only a few counts. J is TRBJ2-7 and V is TRBV5-6; TRBD1 aligns across 7 bases. The CDR3 totals 14 residues. J gave up 6 bases and V 2 bases, and 8 bases lay outside the gene matches. Germline CDR1 SGHDT, CDR2 YYEEEE. This chain's CDR3 is CASSFGDRWFEQYF. The CDR3 DNA sequence: TGTGCCAGCAGCTTCGGGGACAGATGGTTCGAGCAGTACTTC. The full variable domain, in which reference TRBV5-6 and TRBJ2-7 provide the parts outside the CDR3, is DAGVTQSPTHLIKTRGQQVTLRCSPKSGHDTVSWYQQALGQGPQFIFQYYEEEERQRGNFPDRFSGHQFPNYSSELNVNALLLGDSALYLCASSFGDRWFEQYFGPGTRLTVT.

This chain connects TRBV5-8 to TRBJ1-3; D unresolved. Germline CDR1 SGHTS, CDR2 YDEGEE. The CDR3 is made up of 11 amino acids. V lost 4 bases, J lost 8 bases, and 7 bases lay in between. This CDR3 is CASSPWDTIYF. The CDR3 DNA reads TGTGCCAGCAGCCCTTGGGACACCATATATTTT. The variable domain in full, with the rest retrieved from reference TRBV5-8 and TRBJ1-3, is EAGVTQSPTHLIKTRGQQATLRCSPISGHTSVYWYQQALGLGLQFLLWYDEGEERNRGNFPPRFSGRQFPNYSSELNVNALELEDSALYLCASSPWDTIYFGEGSWLTVV.

V and J are TRBV7-8 and TRBJ2-1; D unclear. The CDR3 totals 14 residues. Germline loops: CDR1 SGHVS, CDR2 FQNEAQ. V was pared by 1 base and J by 7 bases, with 11 bases between. CDR3 in DNA: TGTGCCAGCAGCTTAGAAGTGAAGAAGAATGAGCAGTTCTTC. This gives the protein CASSLEVKKNEQFF.

DNA of the CDR3: TGTGCCAGCAGTTACCTGGGACTAGCGGGGACCGGCGAGCAGTACTTC. Protein: CASSYLGLAGTGEQYF. J is TRBJ2-7 and V is TRBV6-6, with 13 bases fitting TRBD2. Germline V CDR1 and CDR2: MNHNY, SVGAGI (reference sequence). The CDR3 runs to 16 residues. V shed 2 bases and J 6 bases; nucleotides not matched to a gene: 7.

The chain carries TRBV7-3 and TRBJ1-5; TRBD1 might be the D (5 bases). Germline lookup yields CDR1 SGHTA and CDR2 FQGTGA. This CDR3 is 15 amino acids long. V shed 5 bases and J shed 6 bases, with 17 bases lying between them. The CDR3 is CASSPRGGAGQPQHF. The CDR3 DNA sequence: TGTGCCAGCAGCCCACGGGGGGGTGCGGGTCAGCCCCAGCATTTT.

This chain connects TRBV6-1 to TRBJ2-1; tentatively, D is TRBD1 or TRBD2 (5 bases each). The CDR3 sequence is 14 residues long. Germline loops: CDR1 MNHNS, CDR2 SASEGT. Trimming took 3 bases from V and 7 from J, leaving 13 bases between them. In nucleotides, the CDR3 is TGTGCCAGCAGTGACAAGGCTGGGGGTAATGAGCAGTTCTTC. Amino acids: CASSDKAGGNEQFF.

This chain links TRBV28 with TRBJ1-5; a possible D gene is TRBD1 (5 bases). The CDR3 consists of 16 residues. Looked up from germline, CDR1 is MDHEN and CDR2 is SYDVKM. V lost 4 bases and J lost 1, with 14 bases in between. CDR3 in amino acids: CASSSPGGRSNQPQHF. Here the CDR3 DNA reads TGTGCCAGCAGTTCCCCCGGGGGGAGGAGCAATCAGCCCCAGCATTTT.

This clone came up a few times. This chain links TRBV7-8 with TRBJ1-5; 9 nucleotides agree with TRBD1. The CDR3 runs to 17 residues. Germline loops: CDR1 SGHVS, CDR2 FQNEAQ. The junction had 7 bases not matched to a gene; V was cut back by 4 bases and J by 0 bases. The CDR3 coding sequence is TGTGCCAGCAGCTCCGGGACAGGGTTTTTTAGCAATCAGCCCCAGCATTTT. This codes for CASSSGTGFFSNQPQHF.

This sequence joins TRBV5-6 and TRBJ1-1; D might be TRBD1 (6 bases). The CDR3 runs 15 residues. V dropped 2 bases and J dropped 4 bases, with 15 bases sitting between them. Germline values: CDR1 SGHDT, CDR2 YYEEEE. CDR3: CASSFRGLRPTEAFF. Written as DNA, the CDR3 is TGTGCCAGCAGCTTTAGGGGGTTGAGGCCCACTGAAGCTTTCTTT.

J is TRBJ2-7 and V is TRBV7-3; unclear D gene. Germline CDR1 and CDR2: SGHTA and FQGTGA. The CDR3 covers 13 residues. V lost 2 bases and J lost 0, with 5 bases in between. CDR3 in DNA: TGTGCCAGCAGCTTAGCTGACTCCTACGAGCAGTACTTC. It encodes CASSLADSYEQYF.

The chain links TRBV10-3 to TRBJ1-2; unclear D gene. V lost 2 bases, J lost 8 bases, and 6 bases lay in between. CDR3 length: 11 amino acids. Germline CDR1 ENHRY, CDR2 SYGVKD. In DNA form, the CDR3 reads TGTGCCATCAGTGAGGGTTGGGGCTACACCTTC. Encoded protein: CAISEGWGYTF.

V is TRBV19 and J is TRBJ1-3; 8 bases are a match to TRBD1. J lost 0 bases, V lost 6 bases, and 7 bases had no gene match. This CDR3 has 16 amino acids. The germline V gene encodes CDR1 LNHDA and CDR2 SQIVND (reference sequence). CDR3 amino acids: CASSTGTGNSGNTIYF. CDR3 DNA: TGTGCCAGTAGCACCGGGACAGGAAACTCTGGAAACACCATATATTTT.

This clone is a singleton in its sample. The chain links TRBV29-1 to TRBJ2-7; tentative D call: TRBD1 (5 bases). Looked up from germline, CDR1 is SQVTM and CDR2 is ANQGSEA. V lost 2 bases and J lost 0, with 8 bases in between. CDR3 length equals 13 residues. The CDR3 sequence is CSVETQVSYEQYF. The CDR3, as DNA: TGCAGCGTTGAAACACAGGTCTCCTACGAGCAGTACTTC.

The genes are TRBV4-1 and TRBJ1-4; 8 bases align to TRBD1. Trimming at V came to 4 bases and at J to 8 bases, leaving 6 bases not matched to a gene. The length of the CDR3 is 14 residues. Germline V CDR1 and CDR2: MGHRA, YSYEKL. CDR3 coding DNA: TGCGCCAGCAGCCGCCAAGGGACAGGAGAAAAACTGTTTTTT. Its translation: CASSRQGTGEKLFF.

The genes are TRBV25-1 and TRBJ2-7; TRBD2 might be the D (6 bases). The CDR3 totals 13 residues. V was pared by 3 bases and J by 4 bases, with 10 bases between. Looked up from germline, CDR1 is MGHDK and CDR2 is SYGVNS. Here the CDR3 reads CASSDGGRYEQYF. The CDR3 nucleotides read TGTGCCAGCAGTGATGGAGGGAGGTACGAGCAGTACTTC.

This clone was detected a few times. The genes are TRBV18 and TRBJ2-7; D may match TRBD1 or TRBD2 (5 bases each). V dropped 4 bases and J dropped 6 bases, with 10 bases sitting between them. Germline-derived CDR1 and CDR2 are KGHSH and LQKENI. The CDR3 is made up of 12 amino acids. The CDR3 nucleotides read TGTGCCAGCTCACGAACGAGGGGCGAGCAGTACTTC. As protein: CASSRTRGEQYF.